Listed here are 9 T cell receptor beta chains from one sample, sequenced in a study of T cells expressing NK-cell markers. For each CDR3 protein, TCRdb gives one entry from its re-call of the 5' RACE reads, without DNA. The sample table includes some 140,000 distinct CDR3 sequences. Input material: blood T cells: a sorted CD56 or NKG2C T cell subset, CD4+ or CD8+ T cells, or bulk PBMC T cells (not recorded which). These receptors all stem from a woman between 45 and 65 years old in good health.

The chain uses TRBV21-1 and TRBJ2-2. TRBV21-1 is a documented pseudogene. This CDR3 contains 14 residues. CDR3 sequence: CASSKLVCSGELFF.

V gene TRBV6-5 combines with J gene TRBJ2-1. Germline lookup yields CDR1 MNHEY and CDR2 SVGAGI. The CDR3 is made up of 15 amino acids. CDR3 sequence: CASRHLEGDYNEQFF.

The chain links TRBV5-1 to TRBJ2-5; TCRdb designates TRBD2, a call that cannot be tested without DNA. The CDR3 covers 15 residues. The germline CDR1 and CDR2 sequences are SGHRS and YFSETQ. The CDR3 here is CASSLFGPTVETQYF. Combining the CDR3 with reference TRBV5-1 and TRBJ2-5 gives the whole variable domain KAGVTQTPRYLIKTRGQQVTLSCSPISGHRSVSWYQQTPGQGLQFLFEYFSETQRNKGNFPGRFSGRQFSNSRSEMNVSTLELGDSALYLCASSLFGPTVETQYFGPGTRLLVL.

The rearrangement uses TRBV12-5 and TRBJ2-1; as DNA is missing, the TRBD1 call by TCRdb cannot be tested. The germline gives CDR1 LGHNT, CDR2 FRNRAP. This CDR3 is 14 amino acids long. CDR3 sequence reads: CASGNLGTYDEQFF.

The rearrangement joins TRBV7-9 to TRBJ2-5. The CDR3 covers 13 residues. Germline V lookup: CDR1 SEHNR, CDR2 FQNEAQ (reference sequence). The CDR3 sequence is CASSLDWTETQYF.

V gene TRBV2 combines with J gene TRBJ1-4; TCRdb designates TRBD1, a call that cannot be tested without DNA. This CDR3 region has 15 residues. Germline CDR1 reads SNHLY; CDR2 reads FYNNEI. The CDR3 protein is CASSDPSGIGEKLFF.

The genes are TRBV6-6 and TRBJ2-7; lacking DNA, the TRBD2 call made by TCRdb goes unchecked. From germline, CDR1 is MNHNY and CDR2 SVGAGI (reference sequence). The CDR3 is made up of 13 amino acids. CDR3 in amino acids: CASSYDYSYEQYF.

The rearrangement uses TRBV3-1 and TRBJ2-5; lacking DNA, the TRBD2 call made by TCRdb goes unchecked. Germline V gene sequence: CDR1 LGHDT, CDR2 YNNKEL (reference sequence). The CDR3 totals 16 residues. The CDR3 spells CASSQGTLAGGETQYF.

The gene calls are TRBV7-7 and TRBJ1-3. Per germline, CDR1 SSHAT and CDR2 FNYEAQ (reference sequence). This CDR3 comprises 15 residues. The CDR3 reads CASQEGPGSGNTIYF.